The 20 T cell receptor beta chains below all came from one sample that was sequenced in a study of glioma-infiltrating T cells after dendritic cell vaccination. The method was immunoSEQ multiplex PCR; TCRdb's version includes in-frame clones alone and lacks a portion of them. This sample has roughly 96,000 clones, with 79% found just once. The source material was blood, sampled before dendritic cell vaccination. The source of these receptors is a human donor with glioblastoma.

The chain employs TRBV18 and TRBJ1-3; 7 nucleotides align to TRBD1. This CDR3 is built from 17 residues. Looked up from germline, CDR1 is KGHSH and CDR2 is LQKENI. J lost 0 bases, V lost 4 bases, and 9 bases had no gene match. CDR3 bases: TGTGCCAGCTCACGAGGGGACAGCTATTTCTCTGGAAACACCATATATTTT. Amino acid sequence: CASSRGDSYFSGNTIYF. Based on the CDR3 plus reference TRBV18 and TRBJ1-3, the full variable domain is NAGVMQNPRHLVRRRGQEARLRCSPMKGHSHVYWYRQLPEEGLKFMVYLQKENIIDESGMPKERFSAEFPKEGPSILRIQQVVRGDSAAYFCASSRGDSYFSGNTIYFGEGSWLTVV.

CDR3 protein: CASRLLQGLVYGYTF. The CDR3 nucleotides read TGTGCCAGCAGACTCCTACAGGGCCTAGTCTATGGCTACACCTTC. The chain has TRBV6-5 and TRBJ1-2; possibly TRBD1 for D (6 bases). The CDR3 runs to 15 residues. Germline V gene sequence: CDR1 MNHEY, CDR2 SVGAGI. Trimming removed 6 bases at V and 4 bases at J, with 18 bases between.

The chain employs TRBV19 and TRBJ1-5; 7 positions agree with TRBD1. There are 13 residues in the CDR3. Trimming at V came to 5 bases and at J to 5 bases, leaving 3 bases not matched to a gene. Germline V gene sequence: CDR1 LNHDA, CDR2 SQIVND (reference sequence). CDR3 in amino acids: CASSADRDQPQHF. The CDR3 nucleotides read TGTGCCAGTAGTGCAGACAGGGATCAGCCCCAGCATTTT. The full variable domain, with the rest looked up from reference TRBV19 and TRBJ1-5, is DGGITQSPKYLFRKEGQNVTLSCEQNLNHDAMYWYRQDPGQGLRLIYYSQIVNDFQKGDIAEGYSVSREKKESFPLTVTSAQKNPTAFYLCASSADRDQPQHFGDGTRLSIL.

The chain is built from TRBV5-1 and TRBJ2-7; 8 bases line up with TRBD2. With V trimmed by 6 bases and J by 0 bases, 5 bases remained unmatched. CDR3 length: 14 amino acids. Per the germline V gene, CDR1 is SGHRS and CDR2 is YFSETQ. This CDR3 reads CASKTSGDSYEQYF. The CDR3 nucleotides read TGCGCCAGCAAAACTAGCGGAGACTCCTACGAGCAGTACTTC.

This clone was seen a few times. J is TRBJ2-4 and V is TRBV30; the match to TRBD1 covers 9 bases. The V gene end was trimmed by 1 base and the J gene end by 7 bases; junction bases not matched to a gene: 5. The CDR3 has 14 residues. The germline CDR1 and CDR2 sequences are GTSNPN and SVGIG (reference sequence). CDR3 DNA sequence: TGTGCCTGGAGTGCAACAGGGGGCGCGAACATTCAGTACTTC. This gives the protein CAWSATGGANIQYF.

J is TRBJ2-1 and V is TRBV21-1; TRBD2 was called by the table and not checked on the DNA. TRBV21-1 is a documented pseudogene. This CDR3 is built from 15 residues. The chain's CDR3 is CASSNCGRRHNEQFF. The CDR3 DNA follows: TGTGCCAGCAGCAATTGCGGGAGACGCCACAATGAGCAGTTCTTC.

The V gene is TRBV7-8, the J gene TRBJ2-7; D call uncertain. Germline V lookup: CDR1 SGHVS, CDR2 FQNEAQ. Trimming left V 4 bases short and J 5 bases short, with 12 bases between. CDR3 length: 13 residues. CDR3 coding DNA: TGTGCCAGCAGCTCACCCCTAGTCGACGAGCAGTACTTC. It encodes CASSSPLVDEQYF.

The V and J genes are TRBV6-1 and TRBJ2-1; 13 nucleotides align to TRBD2. The CDR3 totals 16 residues. The V segment lost 3 bases and the J segment 5 bases; nucleotides outside the gene matches: 4. Germline CDR1 is MNHNS and CDR2 is SASEGT. The CDR3 region has the DNA TGTGCCAGCAGTGATGGGACTAGCGGGGTACACAATGAGCAGTTCTTC. Protein sequence: CASSDGTSGVHNEQFF.

The rearrangement joins TRBV10-3 to TRBJ2-3; 7 positions agree with TRBD2. J was trimmed by 11 bases and V by 0 bases; bases with no gene match: 5. Germline CDR1 is ENHRY and CDR2 is SYGVKD. The CDR3 is 13 residues long. CDR3 loop: CAISESNLAEQYF. CDR3 nucleotides: TGTGCCATCAGTGAGTCGAACCTAGCGGAGCAGTATTTT.

This rearrangement joins TRBV5-8 to TRBJ2-2, with D maybe TRBD2 (6 bases). The germline CDR1 and CDR2 sequences are SGHTS and YDEGEE. Trimming took off 4 bases at V and 5 bases at J, with 15 bases between the two ends. The CDR3 has 15 amino acids. This CDR3 is CASSPEGLRTGELFF. CDR3 in DNA: TGTGCCAGCAGCCCGGAGGGTTTGAGGACCGGGGAGCTGTTTTTT.

As DNA, the CDR3 is TGCGCCAGCAGCCTAGGGACTAGCGGGAGTAGTGGGGAGACCCAGTACTTC. Translating gives CASSLGTSGSSGETQYF. The chain combines TRBV5-1 with TRBJ2-5, with 14 positions matching TRBD2. The V gene's germline CDR1 is SGHRS and CDR2 YFSETQ. This CDR3 is 17 amino acids long. The ends lost 4 bases at V and 5 bases at J; junction bases unmatched: 10. Looking up the rest from reference TRBV5-1 and TRBJ2-5 gives the full variable domain: KAGVTQTPRYLIKTRGQQVTLSCSPISGHRSVSWYQQTPGQGLQFLFEYFSETQRNKGNFPGRFSGRQFSNSRSEMNVSTLELGDSALYLCASSLGTSGSSGETQYFGPGTRLLVL.

The chain carries TRBV6-1 and TRBJ1-1; D call uncertain. Germline V gene sequence: CDR1 MNHNS, CDR2 SASEGT. V lost 4 bases, J lost 5 bases, and 11 bases lay in between. This CDR3 is built from 13 residues. CDR3 protein: CASSGILETEAFF. Here the CDR3 DNA reads TGTGCCAGCAGTGGTATCTTAGAAACTGAAGCTTTCTTT.

The V call is TRBV20-1, the J call TRBJ2-5; no clear D. The CDR3 loop spans 10 amino acids. Looked up from germline, CDR1 is DFQATT and CDR2 is SNEGSKA (reference sequence). The germline V and J ends were trimmed by 5 bases and 8 bases, with 9 bases remaining between them. The DNA of the CDR3 is TGCAGTGCTCTAGAAAGAACCCAGTACTTC. Translation gives CSALERTQYF.

The rearrangement links TRBV29-1 to TRBJ1-4; tentatively, D is TRBD1 (6 bases). The CDR3 extends over 13 amino acids. Germline CDR1 SQVTM, CDR2 ANQGSEA. V lost 7 bases and J 6 bases, leaving 15 bases between the germline ends. The CDR3 bases are TGCAGCGCTAGGGGGGGAGCGGATGAAAAACTGTTTTTT. Translated, it gives CSARGGADEKLFF. The entire variable domain, with the rest obtained from reference TRBV29-1 and TRBJ1-4, is as follows: SAVISQKPSRDICQRGTSLTIQCQVDSQVTMMFWYRQQPGQSLTLIATANQGSEATYESGFVIDKFPISRPNLTFSTLTVSNMSPEDSSIYLCSARGGADEKLFFGSGTQLSVL.

The genes are TRBV5-6 and TRBJ2-5; TRBD1 matches at 8 bases. The CDR3 extends over 17 amino acids. Germline trimming cut 3 bases from V and 2 bases from J; bases unmatched to any gene: 12. Looked up from germline, CDR1 is SGHDT and CDR2 is YYEEEE. Here the CDR3 DNA reads TGTGCCAGCAGCTGGGGGACAGGAAGGATGTATCAAGAGACCCAGTACTTC. Residues: CASSWGTGRMYQETQYF.

For this clone: A junction end diverges from the germline sequence, so it may reflect a read error. The chain recombines TRBV7-7 with TRBJ2-1; 7 nucleotides agree with TRBD2. The CDR3 loop spans 13 amino acids. Germline CDR1 reads SSHAT; CDR2 reads FNYEAQ (reference sequence). The DNA of the CDR3 is TGTGCTAGCAGCTACTTAGCGGGTAATGAGCAGTTCTTC. Its translation is CASSYLAGNEQFF. Together with reference TRBV7-7 and TRBJ2-1, the CDR3 gives the full variable domain: GAGVSQSPRYKVTKRGQDVTLRCDPISSHATLYWYQQALGQGPEFLTYFNYEAQPDKSGLPSDRFSAERPEGSISTLTIQRTEQRDSAMYRCASSYLAGNEQFFGPGTRLTVL.

The genes are TRBV30 and TRBJ2-3; D is undetermined. Germline values: CDR1 GTSNPN, CDR2 SVGIG (reference sequence). The CDR3 contains 12 residues. Trimming shortened V by 2 bases and J by 5 bases, and 8 bases separated the two germline ends. The CDR3 loop is CAWSPSLDTQYF. The DNA of the CDR3 is TGTGCCTGGAGTCCTTCCTTAGATACGCAGTATTTT.

The rearrangement links TRBV19 to TRBJ1-1; the match to TRBD1 covers 8 bases. The length of the CDR3 is 14 residues. After removal of 6 bases from V and 3 bases from J, the junction contained 6 bases not matched to a gene. Germline V gives CDR1 LNHDA, CDR2 SQIVND (reference sequence). Written as DNA, the CDR3 is TGTGCCAGTAGCAAACAGGGGGGCGACACTGAAGCTTTCTTT. Its translation is CASSKQGGDTEAFF.

The chain joins TRBV7-9 to TRBJ1-6, with 8 nucleotides matching TRBD1. Germline V gene sequence: CDR1 SEHNR, CDR2 FQNEAQ (reference sequence). This CDR3 is built from 15 residues. V gave up 0 bases and J gave up 9 bases; unmatched junction bases: 4. The CDR3 DNA follows: TGTGCCAGCAGCTTAGCCGGGACAGGCTTTTCACCCCTCCACTTT. This sequence encodes CASSLAGTGFSPLHF.

The CDR3 sequence: CASSTQGTHEQYF. In DNA, the CDR3 is TGTGCCAGCAGCACACAGGGTACCCACGAGCAGTACTTC. The chain employs TRBV2 and TRBJ2-7; TRBD1 might be the D (6 bases). CDR3 length: 13 amino acids. CDR1 is SNHLY, CDR2 FYNNEI, per germline. Trimming pared 6 bases from V and 5 bases from J, leaving 14 bases between.